This T cell receptor beta chain derives from a study of T cells after yellow fever vaccination. CDR3 length equals 13 residues. CDR1 and CDR2 from the germline V gene are ENHRY and SYGVKD. V shed 11 bases, J shed 7 bases, and the junction held 5 bases outside the gene matches. Each CDR3 protein gets one entry after TCRdb re-called the 5' RACE reads with MiXCR. There are a few hundred thousand distinct CDR3 sequences in the sample; about 8.3% occur only once, and around 17% lies in the top ten. General study findings and limits: It was a weaker secondary response, yet one that peaked faster, at day 5 versus 15.

Points on this clonotype: The antigen is undetermined.

The chain couples TRBV10-3 to TRBJ1-4, with 12 bases identical to TRBD1. Specimen: PBMCs, collected 35 to 50 days after the first yellow fever vaccination. The receptor comes from a man between 18 and 35 years old who received the YFV17D yellow fever vaccine. The CDR3 DNA reads TGTGCCGTCCGGGACAGGGGGCGTGAAAAACTGTTTTTT. It specifies CAVRDRGREKLFF.